A single sample gave rise to the 20 T cell receptor beta chains below, sequenced in a study of blood T cell repertoires in COVID-19 (dated by TCRdb to the early 2020s). Library creation used the immunoSEQ multiplex PCR assay. TCRdb re-hosts the immuneACCESS table, in-frame sequences only. Its copies lack some clones; in the studies checked, an unresolved V gene accounts for under half of them, and the cause for the rest is not known. This sample is represented by about 42,000 clones; 75% to 85% of them were singletons. Roughly a quarter of the sample comes from the top ten. The source material was peripheral blood. The receptor set was obtained from an elderly man with acute or convalescent COVID-19.

The chain joins TRBV5-4 to TRBJ2-1; 7 nucleotides align to TRBD2. Trimming removed 2 bases from V and 6 bases from J; junction bases left unmatched: 8. Germline V CDR1 and CDR2: SGHNT, YYREEE (reference sequence). The CDR3 consists of 15 residues. The CDR3 spells CASSFAYRGGNEQFF. CDR3 coding DNA: TGTGCCAGCAGCTTCGCCTACCGCGGGGGCAATGAGCAGTTCTTC.

This clone was seen just once. The gene calls are TRBV9 and TRBJ1-1; 7 nucleotides align to TRBD1. The germline CDR1 and CDR2 sequences are SGDLS and YYNGEE. V was clipped by 3 bases and J by 0 bases; unmatched bases: 2. This CDR3 has 14 amino acids. The CDR3 DNA is TGTGCCAGCAGCGGGGGACAGTTGAACACTGAAGCTTTCTTT. Its translation: CASSGGQLNTEAFF.

The chain couples TRBV27 to TRBJ2-7, with D hard to call. V shed 4 bases and J shed 3 bases, with 22 bases lying between them. The CDR3 extends over 17 amino acids. Germline values: CDR1 MNHEY, CDR2 SMNVEV (reference sequence). The DNA of the CDR3 is TGTGCCAGCAGTTCCCACGGCAGGTCGTTTGGAATCTACGAGCAGTACTTC. It translates to CASSSHGRSFGIYEQYF.

This clone showed up many times. The rearrangement links TRBV27 to TRBJ2-7; 9 bases agree with TRBD1. The CDR3 has 13 amino acids. The germline V gene encodes CDR1 MNHEY and CDR2 SMNVEV (reference sequence). Losses at the gene ends were 8 bases for V and 1 base for J; bases not matched to a gene: 3. CDR3 sequence: CASLGQGSYEQYF. The DNA of the CDR3 is TGTGCCAGCCTTGGACAGGGGTCCTACGAGCAGTACTTC.

The V and J genes are TRBV6-5 and TRBJ1-6; D uncertain. The CDR3 is 12 residues long. Trimming removed 9 bases from V and 6 bases from J, with 9 bases in between. Germline assignment: CDR1 MNHEY and CDR2 SVGAGI. The CDR3 loop is CASGEGNSPLHF. The CDR3 bases are TGTGCCAGTGGTGAGGGTAATTCACCCCTCCACTTT.

J is TRBJ1-2 and V is TRBV19; weak D call: TRBD1 (5 bases). V was trimmed by 4 bases and J by 5 bases, leaving 8 bases between them. The CDR3 contains 12 residues. CDR1 is LNHDA and CDR2 is SQIVND in the germline V gene (reference sequence). The CDR3 nucleotides are TGTGCCAGTAGTACCAGGGCTTATGGCTACACCTTC. It yields the protein CASSTRAYGYTF.

The table lists this clone with a count of one. The chain joins TRBV27 to TRBJ2-5; D gene ambiguous. This CDR3 contains 14 residues. V gave up 4 bases and J gave up 2 bases, with 11 bases separating them. Germline-derived CDR1 and CDR2 are MNHEY and SMNVEV (reference sequence). In nucleotides, the CDR3 is TGTGCCAGCAGTTCCTTGCAGGTTCAAGAGACCCAGTACTTC. Its translation: CASSSLQVQETQYF.

J is TRBJ2-3 and V is TRBV5-1; 12 bases line up with TRBD2. Trimming removed 3 bases from V and 4 bases from J; junction bases left unmatched: 9. The CDR3 extends over 17 amino acids. Per germline, CDR1 SGHRS and CDR2 YFSETQ. In DNA, the CDR3 is TGCGCCAGCAGCTGGGGGACTAGCGGGTCGACTTCAGATACGCAGTATTTT. It translates to CASSWGTSGSTSDTQYF.

V and J are TRBV19 and TRBJ2-7, with TRBD1 matching over 8 bases. V shed 5 bases, J shed 4 bases, and the junction held 10 bases outside the gene matches. Per the germline V gene, CDR1 is LNHDA and CDR2 is SQIVND (reference sequence). This CDR3 has 15 amino acids. The chain's CDR3 is CASSPAGQAKYEQYF. CDR3 DNA: TGTGCCAGTAGTCCGGCGGGACAGGCAAAGTACGAGCAGTACTTC.

J is TRBJ1-5 and V is TRBV2; a possible D gene is TRBD1 (6 bases). Germline V gene sequence: CDR1 SNHLY, CDR2 FYNNEI. V was clipped by 7 bases and J by 4 bases, with 14 bases between them. The CDR3 runs to 14 residues. CDR3 in DNA: TGTGCCAGCACTTCCGACAGGAGGAATCAGCCCCAGCATTTT. This gives the protein CASTSDRRNQPQHF.

The chain employs TRBV2 and TRBJ2-5; TRBD2 is a possible D gene (7 bases). In germline, CDR1 is SNHLY, CDR2 FYNNEI. V was cut by 10 bases and J by 4 bases, with 22 bases left in between. The CDR3 spans 15 residues. The CDR3 DNA follows: TGTGCCACCACCGATAGGGGGGGGCGAGGAGAGACCCAGTACTTC. Amino acids: CATTDRGGRGETQYF. Looking up the rest from reference TRBV2 and TRBJ2-5 gives the full variable domain: EPEVTQTPSHQVTQMGQEVILRCVPISNHLYFYWYRQILGQKVEFLVSFYNNEISEKSEIFDDQFSVERPDGSNFTLKIRSTKLEDSAMYFCATTDRGGRGETQYFGPGTRLLVL.

This clone was observed once. The J gene is TRBJ2-3, the V gene TRBV19; 9 bases align to TRBD1. Germline V gives CDR1 LNHDA, CDR2 SQIVND (reference sequence). Unmatched junction bases numbered 9, after V lost 4 bases and J lost 4 bases. The CDR3 is 16 residues long. The CDR3 reads CASSTQDRGYPDTQYF. For the CDR3, the DNA is TGTGCCAGTAGTACGCAGGACAGGGGATACCCAGATACGCAGTATTTT.

The CDR3 loop reads CASLLARTSGEQYF. The CDR3 DNA sequence: TGTGCCAGCCTTCTTGCTAGAACCAGCGGGGAGCAGTACTTC. The genes are TRBV6-5 and TRBJ2-7; D is perhaps TRBD2 (6 bases). Trimming removed 8 bases at V and 7 bases at J, with 21 bases between. The CDR3 consists of 14 residues. Germline-derived CDR1 and CDR2 are MNHEY and SVGAGI.

This clone was counted a single time. CDR3 sequence: CASTFGLAGGWEQFF. The DNA of the CDR3 is TGTGCCAGCACCTTCGGGCTAGCGGGGGGATGGGAGCAGTTCTTC. The rearrangement links TRBV5-6 to TRBJ2-1; 11 bases agree with TRBD2. V lost 6 bases to trimming and J lost 10 bases; unmatched junction nucleotides: 12. Germline-derived CDR1 and CDR2 are SGHDT and YYEEEE. The CDR3 has 15 amino acids.

The chain uses TRBV4-2 and TRBJ2-5; 7 bases match TRBD2. There are 15 residues in the CDR3. V dropped 3 bases and J dropped 4; count of bases not matched to a gene: 8. Germline V CDR1 and CDR2: LGHNA, YNFKEQ. The chain's CDR3 is CASSQLQGGGETQYF. CDR3 nucleotide sequence: TGTGCCAGCAGCCAGCTCCAGGGCGGGGGAGAGACCCAGTACTTC.

As regards this clone: The CDR3 does not close with the conserved phenylalanine or tryptophan, likely indicating a read error. The DNA is left out, because the CDR3 cannot be placed on it with certainty; the CDR3 is given as TCRdb lists it. The V and J genes are TRBV2 and TRBJ2-7; the DNA was not compared with TRBD2, the D call given in the table. With termini counted, the CDR3 has 13 amino acids. The germline V gene encodes CDR1 SNHLY and CDR2 FYNNEI. The CDR3 is CASSVTASGTSCI.

The chain combines TRBV3-1 (or the pseudogene TRBV3-2) with TRBJ1-6; 7 bases agree with TRBD1. CDR1 and CDR2 (germline): LGHDT, YNNKEL (reference sequence). The CDR3 loop spans 14 amino acids. With V trimmed by 6 bases and J by 7 bases, 6 bases remained unmatched. DNA of the CDR3: TGTGCCAGCAGTGCCGGGACAGTGAATTCACCCCTCCACTTT. Amino acids: CASSAGTVNSPLHF.

This clone occurred a few times. The V gene is TRBV7-3, the J gene TRBJ1-1; 7 nucleotides agree with TRBD1. The J segment lost 3 bases and the V segment lost 5 bases, leaving 3 bases of the junction unmatched. The CDR3 is 13 residues long. The germline V gene encodes CDR1 SGHTA and CDR2 FQGTGA. The CDR3 protein is CASSRDRDTEAFF. The DNA of the CDR3 is TGTGCCAGCAGCAGAGACAGGGACACTGAAGCTTTCTTT.

This clone is labeled medium-sized (0.01 to 0.1%). The chain uses TRBV6-2 or TRBV6-3 and TRBJ2-3; 9 bases map to TRBD2. Germline V CDR1 and CDR2: MNHEY, SVGEGT. The CDR3 has 18 residues. Trimming cost V 3 bases and J 0 bases; bases outside gene matches: 10. CDR3 amino acids: CASSYRLAETTSTDTQYF. The CDR3 nucleotides read TGTGCCAGCAGTTATCGACTAGCGGAGACAACTAGCACAGATACGCAGTATTTT.

This clone was seen a single time. The chain joins TRBV5-1 to TRBJ2-3; TRBD1 is a possible D gene (6 bases). The CDR3 is 15 amino acids. V lost 2 bases and J lost 2, with 12 bases in between. Germline-derived CDR1 and CDR2 are SGHRS and YFSETQ. As DNA, the CDR3 is TGCGCCAGCAGCTTACGGACAGCCAACACAGATACGCAGTATTTT. It yields the protein CASSLRTANTDTQYF.